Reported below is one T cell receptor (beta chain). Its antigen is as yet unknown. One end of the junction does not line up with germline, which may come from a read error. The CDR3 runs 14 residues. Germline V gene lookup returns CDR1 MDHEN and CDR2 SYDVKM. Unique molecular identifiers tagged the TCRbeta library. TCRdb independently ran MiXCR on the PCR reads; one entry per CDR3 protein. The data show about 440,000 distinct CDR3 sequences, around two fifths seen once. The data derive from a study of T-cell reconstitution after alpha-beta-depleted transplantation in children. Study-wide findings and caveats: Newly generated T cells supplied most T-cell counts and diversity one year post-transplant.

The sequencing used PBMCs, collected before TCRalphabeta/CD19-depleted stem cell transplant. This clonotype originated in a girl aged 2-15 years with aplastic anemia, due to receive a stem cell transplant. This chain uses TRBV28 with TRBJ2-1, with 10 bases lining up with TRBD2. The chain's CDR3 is CASSGLAVYSEQFF. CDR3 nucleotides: TGTGCCAGCAGTGGACTAGCGGTCTACAGTGAGCAGTTCTTC.